The rows below give T cell receptor beta chains drawn from one sample of a study of blood T cell repertoires in COVID-19. The assay was immunoSEQ multiplex PCR, and TCRdb's table has in-frame clones only and misses some. Found here are around 95,000 clones, around four fifths of them singletons; the top ten hold approximately 30%. Sample: peripheral blood. Receptor source: a man between 65 and 79 years old with active or convalescent COVID-19. The CDR3 runs from the conserved cysteine through the conserved F or W. A D gene is named only where the DNA matches it firmly. For some rows the clone size is stated as once, few or many, or as a class when expanded; others skip it.

15	TRBV27	once	TRBJ1-5	TRBD1	CASRYRGGGNQPQHF	TGTGCCAGCCGGTACAGGGGAGGTGGGAATCAGCCCCAGCATTTT
14	TRBV5-3	once	TRBJ1-4	TRBD1	CARSFCRGPEKLFF	TGTGCCAGAAGCTTTTGCAGGGGGCCAGAAAAACTGTTTTTT
15	TRBV7-2	NA	TRBJ2-1	NA	CASSLGLDSYNEQFF	TGTGCCAGCAGCTTAGGACTGGACTCCTACAATGAGCAGTTCTTC
17	TRBV7-2	NA	TRBJ1-1	TRBD1	CASSFAGTGGVNTEAFF	TGTGCCAGCAGCTTTGCCGGGACAGGGGGCGTAAACACTGAAGCTTTCTTT
16	TRBV19	NA	TRBJ2-3	NA	CASSPWGGPSTDTQYF	TGTGCCAGTAGTCCCTGGGGAGGTCCGAGCACAGATACGCAGTATTTT
16	TRBV21-1	NA	TRBJ1-5	NA	CASSRLQGASNQPQHF	TGTGCCAGCAGCAGACTACAGGGGGCGAGCAATCAGCCCCAGCATTTT
15	TRBV28	few	TRBJ2-2	TRBD1	CASGLRGPNTGELFF	TGTGCCAGCGGCCTCAGGGGGCCGAACACCGGGGAGCTGTTTTTT
14	TRBV28	NA	TRBJ1-1	NA	CASSLFGEGGEAFF	TGTGCCAGCAGTTTATTTGGGGAAGGGGGTGAAGCTTTCTTT
14	TRBV19	NA	TRBJ2-7	NA	CASSAGGLSHEQYF	TGTGCCAGTAGTGCGGGCGGACTGTCCCACGAGCAGTACTTC
14	TRBV15	NA	TRBJ1-2	NA	CATSRDWTSYGYTF	TGTGCCACCAGCAGAGATTGGACAAGTTATGGCTACACCTTC
14	TRBV4-2	NA	TRBJ2-1	TRBD2	CASSQEIAGGEQFF	TGTGCCAGCAGCCAAGAAATAGCGGGGGGTGAGCAGTTCTTC
15	TRBV18	NA	TRBJ2-1	NA	CASSPLDGRYNEQFF	TGTGCCAGCTCACCCTTGGACGGGAGATACAATGAGCAGTTCTTC
17	TRBV7-2	once	TRBJ2-2	TRBD1	CASSLGTGGAGTGELFF	TGTGCCAGCAGCTTAGGGACAGGGGGCGCGGGCACCGGGGAGCTGTTTTTT
14	TRBV5-1	NA	TRBJ2-1	TRBD1	CASSPGTGGNEQFF	TGCGCCAGCAGCCCCGGGACAGGGGGCAATGAGCAGTTCTTC
14	TRBV24-1	NA	TRBJ1-5	NA	CATSDPRSDQPQHF	TGTGCCACCAGTGACCCCCGGTCCGATCAGCCCCAGCATTTT
13	TRBV6-5	NA	TRBJ2-5	NA	CASSYTGSETQYF	TGTGCCAGCAGTTACACAGGGTCAGAGACCCAGTACTTC
11	TRBV7-2	many	TRBJ2-1	TRBD1	CASSLGQGGFF	TGTGCCAGCAGCTTAGGACAGGGGGGGTTCTTC
19	TRBV6-1	once	TRBJ2-7	TRBD2	CASSEASWGTSGRAYEQYF	TGTGCCAGCAGTGAAGCGAGCTGGGGGACTAGCGGGAGGGCCTACGAGCAGTACTTC
16	TRBV10-3	few	TRBJ2-7	TRBD1	CAISESMDRSTYEQYF	TGTGCCATCAGTGAGTCGATGGACAGGTCTACGTACGAGCAGTACTTC
19	TRBV15	NA	TRBJ1-3	TRBD1	CATSRDRGLLTSSGNTIYF	TGTGCCACCAGCAGGGACAGGGGATTACTTACCAGCTCTGGAAACACCATATATTTT
17	TRBV2	NA	TRBJ2-1	NA	CASDVGLGLSAYNEQFF	TGTGCCAGCGACGTGGGGTTGGGACTGTCTGCCTACAATGAGCAGTTCTTC
16	TRBV5-1	once	TRBJ2-3	NA	CASSLVAGSPADTQYF	TGCGCCAGCAGCTTGGTTGCAGGGTCTCCGGCGGATACGCAGTATTTT
15	TRBV11-1	few	TRBJ2-1	TRBD1	CASSFRDRGNNEQFF	TGTGCCAGCAGCTTCCGGGACAGGGGAAACAATGAGCAGTTCTTC
13	TRBV9	NA	TRBJ1-2	NA	CASSVAEGYGYTF	TGTGCCAGCAGCGTAGCCGAGGGCTATGGCTACACCTTC
16	TRBV6-5	NA	TRBJ2-7	TRBD2	CASSSQLAGVKDEQYF	TGTGCCAGCAGTTCCCAACTAGCGGGAGTAAAGGACGAGCAGTACTTC
12	TRBV29-1	once	TRBJ2-5	TRBD1	CSFTGGLETQYF	TGCAGCTTTACAGGGGGCCTAGAGACCCAGTACTTC
18	TRBV11-2	NA	TRBJ2-3	TRBD1	CASSSIYPRDRHTDTQYF	TGTGCCAGCAGCTCAATTTACCCCCGGGACAGGCACACAGATACGCAGTATTTT
13	TRBV25-1	NA	TRBJ1-2	NA	CASSSIQGKGYTF	TGTGCCAGCAGTAGCATCCAGGGGAAAGGCTACACCTTC
16	TRBV9	NA	TRBJ2-3	NA	CASSPSATANLDTQYF	TGTGCCAGCAGCCCCTCAGCGACAGCGAATTTGGATACGCAGTATTTT